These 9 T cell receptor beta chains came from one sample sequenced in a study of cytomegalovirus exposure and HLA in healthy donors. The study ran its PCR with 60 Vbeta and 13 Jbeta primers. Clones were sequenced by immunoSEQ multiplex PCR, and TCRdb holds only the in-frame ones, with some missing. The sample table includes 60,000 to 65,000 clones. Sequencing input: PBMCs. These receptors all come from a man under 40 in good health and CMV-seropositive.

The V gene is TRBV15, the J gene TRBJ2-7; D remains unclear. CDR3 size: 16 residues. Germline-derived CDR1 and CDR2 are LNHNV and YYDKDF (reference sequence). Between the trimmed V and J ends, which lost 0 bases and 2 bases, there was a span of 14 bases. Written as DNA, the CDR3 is TGTGCCACCAGCAGAGATCAGGCTTATCCGCCCTACGAGCAGTACTTC. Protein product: CATSRDQAYPPYEQYF.

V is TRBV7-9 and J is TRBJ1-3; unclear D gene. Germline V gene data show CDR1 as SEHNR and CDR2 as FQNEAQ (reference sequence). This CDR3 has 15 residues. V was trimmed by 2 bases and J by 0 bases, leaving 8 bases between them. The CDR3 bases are TGTGCCAGCAGCTTATCGGCGGACTCTGGAAACACCATATATTTT. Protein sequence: CASSLSADSGNTIYF.

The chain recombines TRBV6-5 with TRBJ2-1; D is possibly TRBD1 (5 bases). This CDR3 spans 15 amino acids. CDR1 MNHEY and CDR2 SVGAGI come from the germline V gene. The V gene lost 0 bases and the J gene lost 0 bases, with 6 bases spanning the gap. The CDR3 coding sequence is TGTGCCAGCAGTTACTCCGGACACTCCTACAATGAGCAGTTCTTC. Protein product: CASSYSGHSYNEQFF.

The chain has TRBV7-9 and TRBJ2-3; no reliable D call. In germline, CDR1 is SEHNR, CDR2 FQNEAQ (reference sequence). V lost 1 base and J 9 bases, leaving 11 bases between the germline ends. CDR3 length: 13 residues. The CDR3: CASSLGEIQTQYF. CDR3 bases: TGTGCCAGCAGCTTAGGAGAAATCCAAACGCAGTATTTT.

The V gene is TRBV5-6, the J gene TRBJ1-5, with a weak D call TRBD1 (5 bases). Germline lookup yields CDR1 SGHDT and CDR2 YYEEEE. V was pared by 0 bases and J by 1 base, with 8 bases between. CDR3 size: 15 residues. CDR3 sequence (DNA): TGTGCCAGCAGCTTGGACGGGGGAAGCAATCAGCCCCAGCATTTT. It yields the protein CASSLDGGSNQPQHF.

CDR3 residues: CASSLPRGPHNEQFF. As DNA, the CDR3 is TGTGCCAGCAGCTTACCTCGGGGTCCCCACAATGAGCAGTTCTTC. V usage is TRBV7-3 and J usage is TRBJ2-1; weak D call: TRBD2 (5 bases). The germline CDR1 and CDR2 sequences are SGHTA and FQGTGA. The V end was cut by 2 bases, the J end by 5 bases, with 13 bases between. The CDR3 runs to 15 residues. The whole variable domain, filled in from reference TRBV7-3 and TRBJ2-1, reads GAGVSQTPSNKVTEKGKYVELRCDPISGHTALYWYRQSLGQGPEFLIYFQGTGAADDSGLPNDRFFAVRPEGSVSTLKIQRTERGDSAVYLCASSLPRGPHNEQFFGPGTRLTVL.

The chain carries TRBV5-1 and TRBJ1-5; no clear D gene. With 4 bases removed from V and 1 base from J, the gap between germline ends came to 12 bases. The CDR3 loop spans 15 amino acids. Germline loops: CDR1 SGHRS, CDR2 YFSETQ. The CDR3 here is CASSPSPLSNQPQHF. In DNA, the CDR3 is TGCGCCAGCAGCCCCAGTCCTCTGAGCAATCAGCCCCAGCATTTT.

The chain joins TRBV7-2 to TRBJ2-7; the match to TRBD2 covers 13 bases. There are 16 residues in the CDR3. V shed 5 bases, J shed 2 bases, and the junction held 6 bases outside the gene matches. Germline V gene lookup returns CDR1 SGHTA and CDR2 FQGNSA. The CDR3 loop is CASSPTSGRVTYEQYF. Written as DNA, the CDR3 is TGTGCCAGCAGCCCCACTAGCGGGAGGGTAACCTACGAGCAGTACTTC.

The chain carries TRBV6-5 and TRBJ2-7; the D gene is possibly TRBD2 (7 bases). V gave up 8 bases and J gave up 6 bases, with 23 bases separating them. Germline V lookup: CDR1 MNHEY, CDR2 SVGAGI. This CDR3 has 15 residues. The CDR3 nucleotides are TGTGCCAGCTCAGTTACCCGATTAGGGGGGGGCGAGCAGTACTTC. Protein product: CASSVTRLGGGEQYF.